The 18 T cell receptor beta chains below all came from one sample that was sequenced in a study of CD8+CD57+ T cells in acquired aplastic anemia. The TCR beta profiling, which covered VDJ combination and CDR3 sequence, was carried out using genomic DNA as the template. TCRdb analysed the reads with MiXCR anew, one entry per CDR3 protein. Among some 200,000 distinct CDR3 sequences listed, around 49% were seen once. The authors sequenced patients whose flow cytometry had shown CD8+CD57+ cell expansion. Sequencing was done on a sample of sorted CD4+, CD8+, or CD8+CD57+ T cells (not recorded which) from PBMCs. These receptors were collected from a human donor with aplastic anemia.

There are many counts of this clonotype. This sequence joins TRBV7-8 and TRBJ1-2; D call uncertain. There are 14 residues in the CDR3. Trimming stripped 7 bases from V and 7 bases from J, with 19 bases between. Germline CDR1 reads SGHVS; CDR2 reads FQNEAQ. The CDR3 loop is CASTPRLNDFGYTF. The DNA for the CDR3 is TGTGCCAGCACCCCCCGACTGAACGACTTTGGCTACACCTTC.

The genes are TRBV20-1 and TRBJ2-2; the match to TRBD1 covers 11 bases. The J segment lost 4 bases and the V segment lost 0 bases, leaving 4 bases of the junction unmatched. Germline values: CDR1 DFQATT, CDR2 SNEGSKA (reference sequence). The CDR3 spans 16 residues. Here the CDR3 reads CSAREPGTGGTGELFF. DNA of the CDR3: TGCAGTGCTAGAGAGCCGGGGACAGGGGGCACCGGGGAGCTGTTTTTT.

The chain employs TRBV20-1 and TRBJ2-7; the match to TRBD1 covers 10 bases. Losses at the gene ends were 5 bases for V and 0 bases for J; bases not matched to a gene: 13. CDR3 length: 17 residues. Germline values: CDR1 DFQATT, CDR2 SNEGSKA (reference sequence). The CDR3 DNA reads TGCAGTGCTTATACCGGGACAGGGGCTCTTGTCTCCTACGAGCAGTACTTC. Translated: CSAYTGTGALVSYEQYF.

About this clonotype itself: Given a much more abundant clone one base away, this may be a read error. The genes are TRBV5-1 and TRBJ1-2, with TRBD1 matching 7 bases. The germline CDR1 and CDR2 sequences are SGHRS and YFSETQ. The CDR3 contains 14 residues. CDR3 sequence reads: CAGSFRRQGGGYTF. In nucleotides, the CDR3 is TGCGCCGGCAGCTTCCGAAGACAGGGCGGTGGCTACACCTTC. Variable domain in full (rest from reference TRBV5-1 and TRBJ1-2): KAGVTQTPRYLIKTRGQQVTLSCSPISGHRSVSWYQQTPGQGLQFLFEYFSETQRNKGNFPGRFSGRQFSNSRSEMNVSTLELGDSALYLCAGSFRRQGGGYTFGSGTRLTVV.

This clonotype was seen only once. The CDR3 does not end in the conserved phenylalanine or tryptophan, so this is likely a read error. V usage is TRBV3-1 and J usage is TRBJ1-2; D is unclear. Germline CDR1 is LGHDT and CDR2 is YNNKEL (reference sequence). Trimming removed 0 bases at V and 5 bases at J, with 7 bases between. The CDR3 runs 13 residues. This chain's CDR3 is CASSQDGNYGYTL. For the CDR3, the DNA is TGTGCCAGCAGCCAAGATGGGAATTATGGCTACACCCTC.

This clonotype was counted only a few times. CDR3 loop: CSARDRAYEQYF. CDR3 nucleotides: TGCAGTGCCAGGGACAGGGCCTACGAGCAGTACTTC. The chain joins TRBV20-1 to TRBJ2-7; TRBD1 agrees at 9 bases. The CDR3 extends over 12 amino acids. Germline V gene lookup returns CDR1 DFQATT and CDR2 SNEGSKA (reference sequence). V was clipped by 6 bases and J by 2 bases; unmatched bases: 2.

This clonotype came up many times. The chain links TRBV15 to TRBJ2-5; maybe TRBD1 (6 bases). V was clipped by 0 bases and J by 0 bases, with 14 bases between them. The CDR3 sequence is 17 residues long. Germline CDR1 is LNHNV and CDR2 is YYDKDF (reference sequence). The CDR3 DNA reads TGTGCCACCAGCAGAGATCACGGTCAGGGGAACCAAGAGACCCAGTACTTC. Translating it yields CATSRDHGQGNQETQYF.

This clonotype was seen ten or more times. The CDR3 reads CASSRSGNEAFF. The DNA of the CDR3 is TGTGCCAGCAGTCGGAGCGGAAATGAAGCTTTCTTT. V and J are TRBV6-5 and TRBJ1-1; D gene uncertain. The CDR3 loop spans 12 amino acids. Germline V gene lookup returns CDR1 MNHEY and CDR2 SVGAGI. Trimming shortened V by 5 bases and J by 7 bases, and 11 bases separated the two germline ends.

This clonotype was detected a few times. The chain employs TRBV7-2 and TRBJ1-6; 8 nucleotides agree with TRBD1. V was clipped by 5 bases and J by 6 bases; unmatched bases: 3. The CDR3 runs to 14 residues. Germline CDR1 is SGHTA and CDR2 is FQGNSA. DNA for the CDR3: TGTGCCAGCAGCGACGGACAGGGTAATTCACCCCTCCACTTT. Its translation: CASSDGQGNSPLHF.

The chain combines TRBV7-9 with TRBJ1-1; 7 bases map to TRBD1. Germline values: CDR1 SEHNR, CDR2 FQNEAQ (reference sequence). The CDR3 loop spans 14 amino acids. V was clipped by 6 bases and J by 0 bases; unmatched bases: 4. The CDR3 reads CASRQGQVNTEAFF. CDR3 nucleotide sequence: TGTGCCAGCAGACAAGGACAGGTGAACACTGAAGCTTTCTTT.

This clonotype was observed a handful of times. The J gene is TRBJ2-5, the V gene TRBV2; no firm D call. There are 14 residues in the CDR3. With 2 bases removed from V and 7 bases from J, the gap between germline ends came to 14 bases. The germline CDR1 and CDR2 sequences are SNHLY and FYNNEI. CDR3 DNA: TGTGCCAGCAGTGAAATACTACCCCGAGGGACCCAGTACTTC. Encoded protein: CASSEILPRGTQYF.

In its sample, this clonotype was seen a few times. Since a much larger clone is just one base distant, this may be a read error. The chain couples TRBV19 to TRBJ2-2, with unresolved D. The CDR3 is made up of 14 amino acids. Per the germline V gene, CDR1 is LNHDA and CDR2 is SQIVND (reference sequence). Trimming shortened V by 5 bases and J by 5 bases, and 12 bases separated the two germline ends. As DNA, the CDR3 is TGTGCCAGTAGTGTATATGTTCGGACCGGGGAGCTGTTTTTT. Its protein is CASSVYVRTGELFF.

In this sample, this clonotype turned up many times. This CDR3 is CSAYRRDTEAFF. The CDR3 coding sequence is TGCAGTGCTTACAGGAGGGACACTGAAGCTTTCTTT. V usage is TRBV20-1 and J usage is TRBJ1-1, with D possibly matching TRBD1 (5 bases). CDR3 size: 12 residues. V lost 5 bases and J lost 3, with 10 bases in between. Germline lookup yields CDR1 DFQATT and CDR2 SNEGSKA (reference sequence).

This clonotype was picked up a small number of times. One junction end disagrees with the germline gene, perhaps due to a read error. This sequence joins TRBV20-1 and TRBJ1-3; D remains unclear. Germline CDR1 is DFQATT and CDR2 is SNEGSKA (reference sequence). The CDR3 runs 15 residues. CDR3 sequence: CSAPITATSGNTVYF. DNA for the CDR3: TGCAGTGCCCCCATTACGGCAACCTCTGGAAACACCGTATATTTT.

With regard to this clonotype: This may come from a read error, since a much larger clone is one base off. J is TRBJ2-1 and V is TRBV29-1, with D perhaps TRBD2 (5 bases). Germline V gene lookup returns CDR1 SQVTM and CDR2 ANQGSEA. Trimming stripped 1 base from V and 4 bases from J, with 23 bases between. This CDR3 contains 18 residues. The CDR3: CSVEVRGPPPVVYNEQFF. The CDR3 nucleotides are TGCAGCGTTGAAGTAAGAGGGCCCCCCCCCGTCGTTTACAATGAGCAGTTCTTC.

This clonotype was seen repeatedly, ten times or more. This CDR3 is CASSLAARGNEQFF. Here the CDR3 DNA reads TGCGCCAGCAGCTTGGCCGCCAGAGGGAATGAGCAGTTCTTC. The chain is built from TRBV5-1 and TRBJ2-1; D may be TRBD2 (5 bases). The germline CDR1 and CDR2 sequences are SGHRS and YFSETQ. Deletions cut 0 bases from V and 7 bases from J, with 11 bases between. The CDR3 contains 14 residues.

This clonotype was detected only a few times. The V call is TRBV9, the J call TRBJ2-7, with D perhaps being TRBD1 or TRBD2 (5 bases each). V was trimmed by 3 bases and J by 4 bases, leaving 14 bases between them. CDR3 length equals 14 residues. Germline CDR1 and CDR2: SGDLS and YYNGEE. The CDR3: CASSEGRTVYEQYF. The CDR3 bases are TGTGCCAGCAGCGAGGGACGGACGGTTTACGAGCAGTACTTC.

The chain has TRBV2 and TRBJ2-3; 8 positions match TRBD2. This CDR3 comprises 14 residues. Germline CDR1 reads SNHLY; CDR2 reads FYNNEI. J was trimmed by 7 bases and V by 6 bases; bases with no gene match: 9. The CDR3 here is CASSPVGGDNTQYF. The CDR3 coding sequence is TGTGCCAGCAGCCCAGTCGGGGGGGACAATACGCAGTATTTT.